This T cell receptor beta chain was recorded in a study of blood T cells in healthy people across ages. It was with a sample-barcoded 5' primer and a J-beta primer mix that a second PCR of roughly 7 to 11 cycles was run. From the 5' RACE reads, TCRdb called clonotypes with MiXCR, one entry per CDR3 protein. Of about 760,000 distinct CDR3 sequences listed, 20% to 25% are singletons. Germline V lookup: CDR1 MNHNS, CDR2 SASEGT. This CDR3 region has 15 residues. The trim removed 0 bases at V and 8 bases at J, leaving 5 bases unmatched. This clonotype was counted between two and nine times. These records were also assigned to another study, of T cells of mothers and their children.

The chain combines TRBV6-1 with TRBJ2-4, with 9 positions matching TRBD1. The sequenced sample was blood. The sequence was obtained from a boy younger than 18 in good health. CDR3 sequence reads: CASSEARGQGDIQYF. The CDR3 DNA is TGTGCCAGCAGTGAAGCTCGGGGACAGGGAGACATTCAGTACTTC.